One sample yielded the 30 T cell receptor beta chains listed below, sequenced in a study of T-cell reconstitution after alpha-beta-depleted transplantation in children. For TCRbeta, the library was prepared with unique molecular identifiers. MiXCR was run by TCRdb on the PCR reads, yielding one entry per CDR3 protein. The sample contains hundreds of thousands of distinct CDR3 sequences, under 12% of which appear only once. The material was PBMCs from the stem cell graft donor, obtained from the stem cell graft. All receptors derive from a human donor who donated a stem cell graft to a child with acute myeloid leukemia.

The chain couples TRBV20-1 to TRBJ2-6; D not certain. CDR3 length: 12 residues. V was trimmed by 7 bases and J by 0 bases, leaving 4 bases between them. Germline lookup yields CDR1 DFQATT and CDR2 SNEGSKA (reference sequence). CDR3 DNA: TGCAGTGTGTTCTCTGGGGCCAACGTCCTGACTTTC. Amino acids: CSVFSGANVLTF.

This clonotype has only a few counts. The V and J genes are TRBV4-3 and TRBJ2-7; TRBD1 matches at 7 bases. CDR1 and CDR2 from the germline V gene are LGHNA and YSLEER. The CDR3 runs 15 residues. V shed 1 base, J shed 4 bases, and the junction held 7 bases outside the gene matches. CDR3 amino acids: CASSQATGPRYEQYF. In DNA form, the CDR3 reads TGCGCCAGCAGCCAAGCGACAGGGCCAAGGTACGAGCAGTACTTC.

At least ten counts were recorded for this clonotype. J is TRBJ2-3 and V is TRBV7-2; 8 bases align to TRBD2. The CDR3 extends over 16 amino acids. After removal of 2 bases from V and 5 bases from J, the junction contained 9 bases not matched to a gene. The germline gives CDR1 SGHTA, CDR2 FQGNSA. CDR3 DNA sequence: TGTGCCAGCAGCTTAATCCTAGCGGGCCCAGGAGATACGCAGTATTTT. This translates into CASSLILAGPGDTQYF.

The chain is built from TRBV6-2 or TRBV6-3 and TRBJ1-1; D is unclear. V lost 0 bases to trimming and J lost 11 bases, with 16 bases between them. The CDR3 is 14 amino acids. Germline V gene lookup returns CDR1 MNHEY and CDR2 SVGEGT. The CDR3 is CASSYSIGHNWAFF. The CDR3 coding sequence is TGTGCCAGCAGTTACTCGATAGGCCACAACTGGGCTTTCTTT.

The chain is built from TRBV12-3 or TRBV12-4 and TRBJ2-3; possible D gene TRBD1, 5 bases. V lost 3 bases and J 4 bases, leaving 11 bases between the germline ends. The CDR3 covers 14 residues. The CDR3 nucleotides read TGTGCCAGCAGTTTTAGTAGCAGGGCAGATACGCAGTATTTT. This codes for CASSFSSRADTQYF.

This clonotype has at least ten counts. The V and J genes are TRBV27 and TRBJ1-2, with 9 bases aligning to TRBD1. The CDR3 has 15 residues. Germline-derived CDR1 and CDR2 are MNHEY and SMNVEV (reference sequence). The junction had 4 bases not matched to a gene; V was cut back by 5 bases and J by 0 bases. The CDR3 nucleotides are TGTGCCAGCAGTCGTACAGGGGGCCCTAACTATGGCTACACCTTC. It translates to CASSRTGGPNYGYTF.

In this sample, this clonotype turned up a few times. This rearrangement joins TRBV3-1 to TRBJ2-3, with 8 positions matching TRBD2. Germline trimming cut 1 base from V and 7 bases from J; bases unmatched to any gene: 7. The V gene's germline CDR1 is LGHDT and CDR2 YNNKEL (reference sequence). The CDR3 is 15 amino acids. The CDR3 reads CASSQAGGRLHTQYF. As DNA, the CDR3 is TGTGCCAGCAGCCAAGCCGGCGGGAGGCTGCATACGCAGTATTTT.

This clonotype appeared many times. V gene TRBV29-1 combines with J gene TRBJ2-5; the D is unclear. Germline-derived CDR1 and CDR2 are SQVTM and ANQGSEA. The CDR3 sequence is 12 residues long. V lost 4 bases and J lost 4, with 10 bases in between. CDR3 nucleotides: TGCAGCGTTGCAGTGGGTCTAGAGACCCAGTACTTC. Translation gives CSVAVGLETQYF.

This clonotype turned up a few times. The gene calls are TRBV7-3 and TRBJ1-1; 8 bases agree with TRBD1. Unmatched junction bases numbered 6, after V lost 5 bases and J lost 1 base. Germline CDR1 and CDR2: SGHTA and FQGTGA. The CDR3 is 15 residues long. CDR3 residues: CASSPQGAQNTEAFF. CDR3 nucleotide sequence: TGTGCCAGCAGCCCCCAGGGGGCCCAGAACACTGAAGCTTTCTTT. The complete variable domain, with remaining parts taken from reference TRBV7-3 and TRBJ1-1, reads GAGVSQTPSNKVTEKGKYVELRCDPISGHTALYWYRQSLGQGPEFLIYFQGTGAADDSGLPNDRFFAVRPEGSVSTLKIQRTERGDSAVYLCASSPQGAQNTEAFFGQGTRLTVV.

V gene TRBV5-6 combines with J gene TRBJ1-5; 8 nucleotides line up with TRBD1. The CDR3 totals 17 residues. Germline CDR1 is SGHDT and CDR2 is YYEEEE. The junction had 8 bases not matched to a gene; V was cut back by 3 bases and J by 0 bases. The CDR3 is CASSSTGAVYSNQPQHF. Written as DNA, the CDR3 is TGTGCCAGCAGCTCGACAGGGGCCGTTTATAGCAATCAGCCCCAGCATTTT.

The table lists this clonotype with a few counts. The rearrangement joins TRBV15 to TRBJ1-4; 8 nucleotides match TRBD1. This CDR3 is built from 16 residues. Per the germline V gene, CDR1 is LNHNV and CDR2 is YYDKDF (reference sequence). V lost 3 bases to trimming and J lost 3 bases; unmatched junction nucleotides: 6. In nucleotides, the CDR3 is TGTGCCACCAGCAGGCCAGGGGGCGCGGCTAATGAAAAACTGTTTTTT. Amino acid sequence: CATSRPGGAANEKLFF.

This clonotype was observed many times. The V gene is TRBV28, the J gene TRBJ2-7; possibly TRBD1 or TRBD2 for D (5 bases each). The CDR3 extends over 15 amino acids. Per the germline V gene, CDR1 is MDHEN and CDR2 is SYDVKM. The germline V and J ends were trimmed by 7 bases and 4 bases, with 20 bases remaining between them. The CDR3 reads CASTLRGREGYEQYF. The DNA for the CDR3 is TGTGCCAGCACCTTACGGGGCAGAGAAGGGTACGAGCAGTACTTC. The variable domain in full, completed from reference TRBV28 and TRBJ2-7, reads DVKVTQSSRYLVKRTGEKVFLECVQDMDHENMFWYRQDPGLGLRLIYFSYDVKMKEKGDIPEGYSVSREKKERFSLILESASTNQTSMYLCASTLRGREGYEQYFGPGTRLTVT.

This clonotype was seen a few times. The rearrangement links TRBV5-1 to TRBJ2-2, with 9 nucleotides matching TRBD1. CDR1 and CDR2 from the germline V gene are SGHRS and YFSETQ. Losses at the gene ends were 4 bases for V and 6 bases for J; bases not matched to a gene: 4. This CDR3 has 14 amino acids. DNA of the CDR3: TGCGCCAGCAGCGGTGGGACAGGGCCCGGGGAGCTGTTTTTT. It specifies CASSGGTGPGELFF. Drawing the rest from reference TRBV5-1 and TRBJ2-2, the complete variable domain is KAGVTQTPRYLIKTRGQQVTLSCSPISGHRSVSWYQQTPGQGLQFLFEYFSETQRNKGNFPGRFSGRQFSNSRSEMNVSTLELGDSALYLCASSGGTGPGELFFGEGSRLTVL.

This clonotype appeared a few times. The chain uses TRBV28 and TRBJ1-1; possible D gene TRBD1, 5 bases. Trimming took off 5 bases at V and 0 bases at J, with 19 bases between the two ends. This CDR3 region has 17 residues. Germline CDR1 reads MDHEN; CDR2 reads SYDVKM. This CDR3 reads CASSIGTVRLLNTEAFF. CDR3 in DNA: TGTGCCAGCAGTATCGGGACGGTGAGACTATTGAACACTGAAGCTTTCTTT.

This clonotype has ten or more counts. The CDR3, as DNA: TGCAGTGCGCCGGGGCTCGGTTTATCTGGGGCCAACGTCCTGACTTTC. It yields the protein CSAPGLGLSGANVLTF. This chain links TRBV20-1 with TRBJ2-6; D assignment may be TRBD1 or TRBD2 (5 bases each). Looked up from germline, CDR1 is DFQATT and CDR2 is SNEGSKA (reference sequence). V was pared by 6 bases and J by 1 base, with 16 bases between. The CDR3 contains 16 residues.

This clonotype has only a few counts. V is TRBV5-5 and J is TRBJ2-1, with 7 bases matching TRBD2. The CDR3 totals 15 residues. With V trimmed by 0 bases and J by 9 bases, 9 bases remained unmatched. The germline V gene has CDR1 SGHKS and CDR2 YYEKEE (reference sequence). Here the CDR3 DNA reads TGTGCCAGCAGCTTGGTCCGCGGGAGTATTTTTGAGCAGTTCTTC. It encodes CASSLVRGSIFEQFF.

Only a few counts were recorded for this clonotype. The chain couples TRBV9 to TRBJ1-2; no reliable D call. V was trimmed by 0 bases and J by 4 bases, leaving 10 bases between them. Germline CDR1 SGDLS, CDR2 YYNGEE. CDR3 length: 14 amino acids. In DNA, the CDR3 is TGTGCCAGCAGCGTAGCCTCCCCCGGCTATGGCTACACCTTC. It translates to CASSVASPGYGYTF.

This clonotype was seen repeatedly, ten times or more. This chain joins TRBV6-2 or TRBV6-3 and TRBJ1-1; D is possibly TRBD1 (5 bases). Germline V gene lookup returns CDR1 MNHEY and CDR2 SVGEGT. V lost 0 bases to trimming and J lost 3 bases, with 11 bases between them. The CDR3 extends over 15 amino acids. The CDR3 here is CASSYSTGGYTEAFF. CDR3 coding DNA: TGTGCCAGCAGTTACTCTACAGGAGGGTACACTGAAGCTTTCTTT.

This clonotype turned up a few times. The chain joins TRBV6-5 to TRBJ2-4, with a possible D match to TRBD2 (6 bases). Germline CDR1 reads MNHEY; CDR2 reads SVGAGI. There are 14 residues in the CDR3. Trimming shortened V by 4 bases and J by 8 bases, and 15 bases separated the two germline ends. Written as DNA, the CDR3 is TGTGCCAGCAGTTCAAGCCGGGGGTTGGACATTCAGTACTTC. Amino acid sequence: CASSSSRGLDIQYF.

This clonotype was recorded a few times. The gene calls are TRBV15 and TRBJ2-1, with D possibly matching TRBD1 (5 bases). There are 14 residues in the CDR3. The V gene's germline CDR1 is LNHNV and CDR2 YYDKDF (reference sequence). Trimming stripped 8 bases from V and 0 bases from J, with 11 bases between. CDR3 loop: CATRTPSSYNEQFF. CDR3 nucleotide sequence: TGTGCCACCCGGACACCCAGCTCCTACAATGAGCAGTTCTTC.

This clonotype was recorded a few times. The chain combines TRBV20-1 with TRBJ2-7; D tentatively reads TRBD1 or TRBD2 (6 bases each). The ends were cut back, 3 bases at V and 2 bases at J, with 14 bases in the middle. CDR1 is DFQATT, CDR2 SNEGSKA, per germline (reference sequence). The CDR3 sequence is 14 residues long. This chain's CDR3 is CSARGGYGPYEQYF. The CDR3 DNA reads as TGCAGTGCTAGGGGGGGCTATGGCCCCTACGAGCAGTACTTC.

The chain employs TRBV3-1 and TRBJ1-2, with unresolved D. This CDR3 region has 14 residues. V lost 1 base and J lost 2, with 8 bases in between. Per the germline V gene, CDR1 is LGHDT and CDR2 is YNNKEL (reference sequence). CDR3 bases: TGTGCCAGCAGCCAAGCCCGGGGAAACTATGGCTACACCTTC. Amino acid sequence: CASSQARGNYGYTF.

This clonotype has just a few counts. V and J are TRBV7-2 and TRBJ2-7; D may be TRBD1 (6 bases). Trimming took off 3 bases at V and 0 bases at J, with 18 bases between the two ends. The germline gives CDR1 SGHTA, CDR2 FQGNSA. The CDR3 is 17 residues long. CDR3 region: CASSFAPSRGYSYEQYF. The CDR3 nucleotides read TGTGCCAGCAGCTTCGCCCCAAGTAGGGGGTACTCCTACGAGCAGTACTTC.

This clonotype was seen more than once but under ten times. The rearrangement uses TRBV20-1 and TRBJ1-5; D possibly corresponds to TRBD1 (5 bases). Germline CDR1 and CDR2: DFQATT and SNEGSKA (reference sequence). V was trimmed by 6 bases and J by 0 bases, leaving 12 bases between them. This CDR3 spans 14 amino acids. The CDR3 nucleotides read TGCAGTGCCGGGACCGTATATAGCAATCAGCCCCAGCATTTT. This encodes CSAGTVYSNQPQHF.

The chain couples TRBV20-1 to TRBJ2-7, with D possibly being TRBD1 or TRBD2 (6 bases each). Germline V CDR1 and CDR2: DFQATT, SNEGSKA (reference sequence). V was shortened by 1 base and J by 7 bases, with 14 bases between the two germline ends. This CDR3 has 13 residues. In DNA form, the CDR3 reads TGCAGTGCTAGAGGAAGGGGGGCGGTTGAGCAGTACTTC. This sequence encodes CSARGRGAVEQYF.

This clonotype occurred many times. This CDR3 reads CASSWGRSQQPQHF. In DNA, the CDR3 is TGTGCCAGCAGCTGGGGTAGAAGTCAACAGCCCCAGCATTTT. J is TRBJ1-5 and V is TRBV11-2; D not certain. The CDR3 runs to 14 residues. Germline CDR1 is SGHAT and CDR2 is FQNNGV. V lost 4 bases, J lost 7 bases, and 14 bases lay in between.

This clonotype was recorded at least ten times. The DNA of the CDR3 is TGTGCCAGCAGCTTCCCTAGCTCCTACGAGCAGTACTTC. It encodes CASSFPSSYEQYF. The genes are TRBV7-8 and TRBJ2-7, with D unclear. The CDR3 is made up of 13 amino acids. V was trimmed by 3 bases and J by 0 bases, leaving 6 bases between them. Germline V gene data show CDR1 as SGHVS and CDR2 as FQNEAQ.

This clonotype showed up just a few times. V and J are TRBV20-1 and TRBJ2-7, with 8 nucleotides matching TRBD1. This CDR3 is 13 amino acids long. After removal of 4 bases from V and 5 bases from J, the junction contained 7 bases not matched to a gene. CDR1 DFQATT and CDR2 SNEGSKA come from the germline V gene (reference sequence). In nucleotides, the CDR3 is TGCAGTGCTATGGACAGGGCCCAGAACGAGCAGTACTTC. This translates into CSAMDRAQNEQYF.

There are a few counts of this clonotype. The chain employs TRBV20-1 and TRBJ2-7; 9 nucleotides align to TRBD2. The CDR3 loop spans 15 amino acids. The germline V gene encodes CDR1 DFQATT and CDR2 SNEGSKA (reference sequence). V lost 1 base, J lost 6 bases, and 10 bases stayed unmatched. The chain's CDR3 is CSARAPTSGLGEQYF. CDR3 in DNA: TGCAGTGCTAGAGCCCCGACTAGCGGCCTGGGCGAGCAGTACTTC.

This clonotype was seen a handful of times. The chain couples TRBV5-1 to TRBJ2-2; D assignment may be TRBD1 or TRBD2 (5 bases each). This CDR3 region has 15 residues. The germline gives CDR1 SGHRS, CDR2 YFSETQ. Trimming removed 0 bases from V and 6 bases from J, with 12 bases in between. The CDR3 DNA reads TGCGCCAGCAGCTTGGGACCGAGGGACGCCGGGGAGCTGTTTTTT. Protein product: CASSLGPRDAGELFF.